This TCR beta chain was recorded in a study of shared clonotypes between healthy human individuals. Study context: In total, the donors were a couple of women and a few men aged 18 to 49. A donor's plate count was three for CD4 naive and three for CD4 memory; CD8 naive had two and CD8 memory one.

The material for each subset, its genomic DNA, was split evenly across several immunoSEQ plates. Source study methods: Owing to the provision of junction-only sequences devoid of quality scores by immunoSEQ, filtering differed. Clones were sequenced by immunoSEQ multiplex PCR, and TCRdb holds only the in-frame ones, with some missing. That table supplies the V and J calls and clone size; D and trimming were determined from the DNA. The table lists roughly 500,000 clones, 95% to 96% of them singletons. J lost 4 bases, V lost 4 bases, and 3 bases had no gene match. CDR1 and CDR2 from the germline V gene are SEHNR and FQNEAQ (reference sequence). This CDR3 spans 13 amino acids.

This TCR was recovered from a woman in her thirties in good health. The material sequenced was naive CD4+ T cells sorted from blood. Documented subset: CD45RA+ positively selected. V gene TRBV7-9 combines with J gene TRBJ1-2, with 7 bases lining up with TRBD1. The CDR3 sequence is CASSSTGSYGYTF. CDR3 nucleotides: TGTGCCAGCAGCTCGACAGGGAGCTATGGCTACACCTTC. Variable domain in full (rest from reference TRBV7-9 and TRBJ1-2): DTGVSQNPRHKITKRGQNVTFRCDPISEHNRLYWYRQTLGQGPEFLTYFQNEAQLEKSRLLSDRFSAERPKGSFSTLEIQRTEQGDSAMYLCASSSTGSYGYTFGSGTRLTVV.